The 29 T cell receptor beta chains presented below share a single source sample, sequenced in a study of blood T cell repertoires in COVID-19 (dated by TCRdb to the early 2020s). Library preparation employed the immunoSEQ multiplex PCR assay. Drawn from immuneACCESS, this table holds only the in-frame rearrangements with V and J called that TCRdb kept. Clones are partly lost; checked studies trace under half to an unresolved V gene and leave the rest unexplained. The sample contains around 400,000 clones, about 88% of them found a single time. The ten largest clonotypes hold approximately 1.5% of the sample. Sequencing used PBMCs or T cells enriched from blood (not recorded which). These receptors were obtained from a young woman who had been exposed to COVID-19.

Regarding this clone: Within the sample, other DNA sequences also encode this same CDR3. The gene calls are TRBV28 and TRBJ1-4; maybe TRBD1 (5 bases). The germline V gene encodes CDR1 MDHEN and CDR2 SYDVKM. The ends were cut back, 5 bases at V and 2 bases at J, with 12 bases in the middle. This CDR3 has 15 residues. In DNA, the CDR3 is TGTGCCAGCAGTCTTCAGGGTGCTACTAATGAAAAACTGTTTTTT. It encodes CASSLQGATNEKLFF. The variable domain in full, completed from reference TRBV28 and TRBJ1-4, reads DVKVTQSSRYLVKRTGEKVFLECVQDMDHENMFWYRQDPGLGLRLIYFSYDVKMKEKGDIPEGYSVSREKKERFSLILESASTNQTSMYLCASSLQGATNEKLFFGSGTQLSVL.

This chain uses TRBV18 with TRBJ1-5, with no clear D. Trimming shortened V by 4 bases and J by 4 bases, and 8 bases separated the two germline ends. Germline CDR1 is KGHSH and CDR2 is LQKENI. This CDR3 comprises 13 residues. DNA for the CDR3: TGTGCCAGCTCACGAGTTCGTAATCAGCCCCAGCATTTT. Translation: CASSRVRNQPQHF.

The V call is TRBV28, the J call TRBJ2-3, with unresolved D. This CDR3 is 11 amino acids long. Trimming shortened V by 6 bases and J by 4 bases, and 5 bases separated the two germline ends. CDR1 is MDHEN and CDR2 is SYDVKM in the germline V gene. The DNA for the CDR3 is TGTGCCAGCAGAGACTCAGATACGCAGTATTTT. Its protein is CASRDSDTQYF.

This chain uses TRBV3-1 (or the pseudogene TRBV3-2) with TRBJ1-4, with 7 bases lining up with TRBD1. This CDR3 region has 19 residues. The germline V gene encodes CDR1 LGHDT and CDR2 YNNKEL (reference sequence). V was pared by 1 base and J by 0 bases, with 11 bases of the junction left unmatched. Here the CDR3 DNA reads TGTGCCAGCAGCCAAGGTCCGACAGGGTATGAGGCAACTAATGAAAAACTGTTTTTT. Translating gives CASSQGPTGYEATNEKLFF.

This sequence joins TRBV13 and TRBJ1-1, with 7 nucleotides matching TRBD1. Trimming cost V 5 bases and J 2 bases; bases outside gene matches: 5. The CDR3 spans 14 residues. Looked up from germline, CDR1 is PRHDT and CDR2 is FYEKMQ (reference sequence). CDR3 protein: CASSLRTGNTEAFF. The CDR3 DNA follows: TGTGCCAGCAGCCTACGGACAGGAAACACTGAAGCTTTCTTT.

The chain is built from TRBV30 and TRBJ1-1; the D is unclear. Germline assignment: CDR1 GTSNPN and CDR2 SVGIG (reference sequence). The V gene lost 0 bases and the J gene lost 3 bases, with 14 bases spanning the gap. This CDR3 contains 15 residues. The DNA of the CDR3 is TGTGCCTGGAGTGTTTGGTCAAATCGGGACACTGAAGCTTTCTTT. It encodes CAWSVWSNRDTEAFF.

The chain links TRBV6-5 to TRBJ2-1, with 9 positions matching TRBD2. This CDR3 has 13 amino acids. V was clipped by 5 bases and J by 11 bases; unmatched bases: 7. Germline V CDR1 and CDR2: MNHEY, SVGAGI. The CDR3 nucleotides read TGTGCCAGCAGTCAGGGGCTAGCGGGGAAGCAGTTCTTC. The encoded protein is CASSQGLAGKQFF.

Details on this clone: One end of the junction is discordant with germline, which a read error may explain. The V call is TRBV28, the J call TRBJ2-7; D gene ambiguous. The CDR3 runs to 12 residues. Germline-derived CDR1 and CDR2 are MDHEN and SYDVKM. CDR3 amino acids: CASSSPQPTPDF. Here the CDR3 DNA reads TGTGCCAGCAGTTCCCCTCAACCCACCCCGGACTTC.

The chain carries TRBV29-1 and TRBJ1-2; the match to TRBD1 covers 8 bases. CDR1 is SQVTM, CDR2 ANQGSEA, per germline. The J segment lost 3 bases and the V segment lost 1 base, leaving 7 bases of the junction unmatched. This CDR3 is 15 amino acids long. CDR3 region: CSVEVAGDRHYGYTF. The CDR3 nucleotides read TGCAGCGTTGAAGTTGCTGGGGACAGGCACTATGGCTACACCTTC.

The chain joins TRBV24-1 to TRBJ2-7; perhaps TRBD1 as D (5 bases). The ends were cut back, 10 bases at V and 0 bases at J, with 12 bases in the middle. In germline, CDR1 is KGHDR, CDR2 SFDVKD. CDR3 size: 13 residues. CDR3 protein: CATQGDLSYEQYF. DNA of the CDR3: TGTGCCACACAAGGGGATCTCTCCTACGAGCAGTACTTC.

The V gene is TRBV7-9, the J gene TRBJ2-1; D unclear. The CDR3 length is 14 residues. In germline, CDR1 is SEHNR, CDR2 FQNEAQ (reference sequence). Trimming shortened V by 6 bases and J by 3 bases, and 12 bases separated the two germline ends. The CDR3 DNA sequence: TGTGCCAGCAGTTCGAGGTCCCACTACAATGAGCAGTTCTTC. The encoded protein is CASSSRSHYNEQFF.

The chain's CDR3 is CASSIQRAGTGAGQPQHF. The CDR3 DNA reads TGTGCCAGTAGTATACAAAGAGCCGGGACAGGGGCCGGTCAGCCCCAGCATTTT. This chain connects TRBV19 to TRBJ1-5; 10 positions match TRBD1. Germline-derived CDR1 and CDR2 are LNHDA and SQIVND (reference sequence). V was pared by 2 bases and J by 6 bases, with 13 bases of the junction left unmatched. The CDR3 runs to 18 residues.

The chain links TRBV7-8 to TRBJ1-5; 9 positions match TRBD1. The V gene's germline CDR1 is SGHVS and CDR2 FQNEAQ. CDR3 length: 14 residues. The junction had 6 bases not matched to a gene; V was cut back by 5 bases and J by 7 bases. In DNA form, the CDR3 reads TGTGCCAGCAGCGTAGGACAGGGGAGGCAGCCCCAGCATTTT. Amino acid sequence: CASSVGQGRQPQHF.

This clone was seen just once. The V gene is TRBV18, the J gene TRBJ2-1, with a tentative D call TRBD2 (6 bases). Between the trimmed V and J ends, which lost 3 bases and 7 bases, there was a span of 16 bases. Germline V CDR1 and CDR2: KGHSH, LQKENI. The CDR3 consists of 15 residues. CDR3 loop: CASSPPRGISNEQFF. Here the CDR3 DNA reads TGTGCCAGCTCACCCCCACGGGGGATCTCGAATGAGCAGTTCTTC.

The chain is built from TRBV19 and TRBJ1-2; TRBD1 might be the D (5 bases). CDR3 size: 17 residues. Germline V lookup: CDR1 LNHDA, CDR2 SQIVND (reference sequence). V dropped 2 bases and J dropped 4 bases, with 20 bases sitting between them. CDR3 loop: CASSISGTRPGGYGYTF. The CDR3 nucleotides are TGTGCCAGTAGTATATCCGGGACTCGACCCGGAGGCTATGGCTACACCTTC.

This clone came up many times. This sequence joins TRBV18 and TRBJ2-7; D perhaps matches TRBD2 (5 bases). The ends were cut back, 2 bases at V and 0 bases at J, with 8 bases in the middle. CDR1 is KGHSH and CDR2 is LQKENI in the germline V gene. CDR3 size: 14 residues. CDR3 sequence reads: CASSPVSGSYEQYF. CDR3 coding DNA: TGTGCCAGCTCACCAGTGAGCGGCTCCTACGAGCAGTACTTC.

The CDR3, as DNA: TGTGCCAGCAGCCCGACAGTACACTCTGGAAACACCATATATTTT. This gives the protein CASSPTVHSGNTIYF. This chain joins TRBV3-1 (or the pseudogene TRBV3-2) and TRBJ1-3, with a weak D call TRBD1 (5 bases). This CDR3 region has 15 residues. Germline lookup yields CDR1 LGHDT and CDR2 YNNKEL (reference sequence). Trimming shortened V by 4 bases and J by 0 bases, and 10 bases separated the two germline ends.

This chain uses TRBV9 with TRBJ1-2; 10 nucleotides align to TRBD1. V shed 3 bases, J shed 0 bases, and the junction held 5 bases outside the gene matches. The CDR3 runs 16 residues. Per germline, CDR1 SGDLS and CDR2 YYNGEE. In DNA, the CDR3 is TGTGCCAGCAGCGGGACAGGGGGGATCGCTAACTATGGCTACACCTTC. It specifies CASSGTGGIANYGYTF.

V is TRBV7-9 and J is TRBJ2-3; D might be TRBD2 (6 bases). Trimming removed 4 bases at V and 6 bases at J, with 20 bases between. The CDR3 sequence is 16 residues long. The germline V gene encodes CDR1 SEHNR and CDR2 FQNEAQ (reference sequence). This chain's CDR3 is CASSSPIYLAWDTQYF. The CDR3, as DNA: TGTGCCAGCAGCTCTCCGATTTATCTAGCGTGGGATACGCAGTATTTT.

V usage is TRBV7-9 and J usage is TRBJ1-2; 9 bases line up with TRBD1. There are 13 residues in the CDR3. The germline CDR1 and CDR2 sequences are SEHNR and FQNEAQ (reference sequence). The V segment lost 7 bases and the J segment 7 bases; nucleotides outside the gene matches: 7. CDR3: CASTMGQGRGYTF. CDR3 DNA sequence: TGTGCCAGCACTATGGGACAGGGACGTGGCTACACCTTC.

This chain connects TRBV6-5 to TRBJ2-7, with D possibly TRBD1 on 6 matching bases. The CDR3 has 15 residues. Germline values: CDR1 MNHEY, CDR2 SVGAGI. V was trimmed by 2 bases and J by 0 bases, leaving 11 bases between them. The CDR3 loop reads CASSYDRMSSYEQYF. The DNA for the CDR3 is TGTGCCAGCAGTTACGACAGGATGAGCTCCTACGAGCAGTACTTC.

The gene calls are TRBV27 and TRBJ2-1; D is perhaps TRBD2 (5 bases). CDR3 size: 11 residues. Per the germline V gene, CDR1 is MNHEY and CDR2 is SMNVEV (reference sequence). Trimming pared 6 bases from V and 9 bases from J, leaving 9 bases between. The CDR3 here is CASRLVTEQFF. The CDR3 DNA follows: TGTGCCAGCAGACTAGTTACTGAGCAGTTCTTC.

The J gene is TRBJ2-7, the V gene TRBV28, with a weak D call TRBD1 (6 bases). V lost 4 bases and J lost 9, with 10 bases in between. Germline lookup yields CDR1 MDHEN and CDR2 SYDVKM. CDR3 length equals 11 residues. CDR3 nucleotide sequence: TGTGCCAGCAGTTCTTTACAGGGGCAGTACTTC. Its translation is CASSSLQGQYF.

The chain carries TRBV5-1 and TRBJ2-3, with TRBD2 identical over 12 bases. The germline CDR1 and CDR2 sequences are SGHRS and YFSETQ. Trimming took 4 bases from V and 3 from J; bases not matched to a gene: 6. The CDR3 sequence is 16 residues long. The CDR3, as DNA: TGCGCCAGCAGCCTCCTAGCGGGAGGGGAAACAGATACGCAGTATTTT. This sequence encodes CASSLLAGGETDTQYF.

The chain links TRBV19 to TRBJ2-6; D may be TRBD2 (5 bases). The CDR3 has 17 residues. V was shortened by 5 bases and J by 2 bases, with 16 bases between the two germline ends. Germline lookup yields CDR1 LNHDA and CDR2 SQIVND (reference sequence). The CDR3 nucleotides read TGTGCCAGTAGTGGAGGACCCTTCCATCCTGGGGCCAACGTCCTGACTTTC. Protein: CASSGGPFHPGANVLTF. Full variable domain (missing parts from reference TRBV19 and TRBJ2-6): DGGITQSPKYLFRKEGQNVTLSCEQNLNHDAMYWYRQDPGQGLRLIYYSQIVNDFQKGDIAEGYSVSREKKESFPLTVTSAQKNPTAFYLCASSGGPFHPGANVLTFGAGSRLTVL.

In DNA, the CDR3 is TGCAGCGTTGTGGGCCTTTCACCTGGAAACACCATATATTTT. This gives the protein CSVVGLSPGNTIYF. V gene TRBV29-1 combines with J gene TRBJ1-3; no firm D call. V shed 4 bases and J shed 2 bases, with 12 bases lying between them. CDR3 size: 14 residues. Germline CDR1 and CDR2: SQVTM and ANQGSEA.

The chain joins TRBV28 to TRBJ2-7; 8 nucleotides line up with TRBD2. V trimming: 7 bases; J trimming: 6 bases; junction bases outside the gene matches: 14. Per germline, CDR1 MDHEN and CDR2 SYDVKM. The CDR3 has 15 amino acids. CDR3 sequence reads: CASTPESGSIGEQYF. The CDR3 bases are TGTGCCAGCACCCCCGAAAGCGGGAGCATAGGCGAGCAGTACTTC.

The chain has TRBV28 and TRBJ2-5, with 10 positions matching TRBD1. CDR3 size: 14 residues. V was clipped by 4 bases and J by 7 bases; unmatched bases: 6. The germline CDR1 and CDR2 sequences are MDHEN and SYDVKM. The CDR3 loop reads CASSWDRGPRTQYF. CDR3 nucleotide sequence: TGTGCCAGCAGTTGGGACAGGGGTCCTCGGACCCAGTACTTC.

This sequence joins TRBV29-1 and TRBJ2-3, with 11 positions matching TRBD2. Germline CDR1 and CDR2: SQVTM and ANQGSEA. The V and J ends lost 7 bases and 5 bases, in that order; junction bases with no gene match: 17. The CDR3 loop spans 17 amino acids. The CDR3 region is CSAKKLAGGRPVDTQYF. CDR3 coding DNA: TGCAGCGCAAAAAAGCTAGCGGGGGGTCGTCCGGTAGATACGCAGTATTTT.